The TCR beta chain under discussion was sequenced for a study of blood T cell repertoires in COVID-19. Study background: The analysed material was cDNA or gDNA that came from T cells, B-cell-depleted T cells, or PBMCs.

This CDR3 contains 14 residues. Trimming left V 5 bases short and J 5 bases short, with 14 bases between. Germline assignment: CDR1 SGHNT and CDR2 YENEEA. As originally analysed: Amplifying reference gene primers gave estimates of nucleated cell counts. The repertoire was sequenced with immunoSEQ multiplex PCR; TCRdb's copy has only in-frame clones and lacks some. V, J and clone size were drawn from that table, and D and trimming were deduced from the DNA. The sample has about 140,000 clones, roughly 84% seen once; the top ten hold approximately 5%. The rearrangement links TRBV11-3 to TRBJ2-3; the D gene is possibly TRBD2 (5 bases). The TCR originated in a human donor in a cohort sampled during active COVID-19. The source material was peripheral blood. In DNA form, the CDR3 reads TGTGCCAGCAGCAGACGAGGGCCTGGAGATACGCAGTATTTT. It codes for CASSRRGPGDTQYF.